The text below deals with one T cell receptor (beta chain). Its antigen is undetermined. Repertoires were generated with immunoSEQ multiplex PCR, while TCRdb's copy carries only in-frame clones and drops some. The table has 180,000 or so clones, 85% to 95% seen once. This sample is part of a study of T cell responses to AZD1222 COVID-19 vaccine. Overall study results and limits: Increased Spike-specific TCR breadth and depth were observed after two AZD1222 doses. In a largely white British group with more females than males, clonal diversity was possibly underestimated. Repertoires in all cases were sampled only once the peak T cell response had passed.

CDR3 length: 15 residues. Germline CDR1 is SGHNT and CDR2 is YYREEE (reference sequence). V was cut by 4 bases and J by 6 bases, with 19 bases left in between. This TCR was sampled from an adult in good health. Sequenced material: peripheral blood, taken on day 0 of AZD1222 vaccination. J is TRBJ1-2 and V is TRBV5-4; D remains unclear. CDR3 amino acids: CASSLSRRAGDGYTF. CDR3 bases: TGTGCCAGCAGCCTGTCTAGAAGGGCAGGTGATGGCTACACCTTC.